A single sample gave rise to the 12 T cell receptor beta chains below, sequenced in a study of T-cell memory formation after mild COVID-19. TCRdb itself ran the 5' RACE reads through MiXCR, one entry per CDR3 protein. Counted here are about 560,000 distinct CDR3 sequences, roughly 22% occurring once; the ten biggest clones make up 8.4%. The specimen sequenced was PBMCs or a T cell subset sorted from them (not recorded which). The source is an adult woman who had mild COVID-19 (a few samples of this study predate the infection). Cell type and time point are not known.

The gene calls are TRBV7-3 and TRBJ2-3, with a tentative D call TRBD2 (7 bases). V was shortened by 8 bases and J by 0 bases, with 15 bases between the two germline ends. This CDR3 contains 15 residues. Germline V gene data show CDR1 as SGHTA and CDR2 as FQGTGA. CDR3 protein: CASRSGGLSTDTQYF. The CDR3 DNA is TGTGCCAGCCGATCGGGGGGCCTTAGCACAGATACGCAGTATTTT.

V gene TRBV18 combines with J gene TRBJ1-2, with D hard to call. CDR1 and CDR2 from the germline V gene are KGHSH and LQKENI. The CDR3 is 15 amino acids. V was shortened by 0 bases and J by 8 bases, with 16 bases between the two germline ends. The CDR3 DNA is TGTGCCAGCTCACCACCTACCAATCTCAGGTCAGGCTACACCTTC. This encodes CASSPPTNLRSGYTF.

The J gene is TRBJ2-6, the V gene TRBV7-3; D possibly corresponds to TRBD2 (5 bases). The germline CDR1 and CDR2 sequences are SGHTA and FQGTGA. Deletions cut 1 base from V and 4 bases from J, with 11 bases between. The CDR3 length is 16 residues. The CDR3 spells CASSLSPAAGANVLTF. In nucleotides, the CDR3 is TGTGCCAGCAGCTTAAGTCCAGCGGCGGGGGCCAACGTCCTGACTTTC.

This chain joins TRBV7-2 and TRBJ2-4; no definite D call. This CDR3 spans 14 amino acids. The germline V gene encodes CDR1 SGHTA and CDR2 FQGNSA. Trimming took 4 bases from V and 4 from J, leaving 11 bases between them. The CDR3 DNA reads as TGTGCCAGCAGCTCCCGGGCCCTTAAAAACATTCAGTACTTC. Its protein is CASSSRALKNIQYF.

This clonotype was seen many times. This chain joins TRBV7-9 and TRBJ2-7; maybe TRBD1 (6 bases). Trimming removed 4 bases from V and 2 bases from J, with 12 bases in between. The CDR3 consists of 14 residues. Per the germline V gene, CDR1 is SEHNR and CDR2 is FQNEAQ (reference sequence). The CDR3 sequence is CASSSPDSAYEQYF. In DNA, the CDR3 is TGTGCCAGCAGCTCCCCGGACAGTGCCTACGAGCAGTACTTC.

This clonotype was observed a handful of times. V usage is TRBV20-1 and J usage is TRBJ2-2; tentative D call: TRBD1 (5 bases). Per germline, CDR1 DFQATT and CDR2 SNEGSKA (reference sequence). There are 14 residues in the CDR3. V lost 1 base to trimming and J lost 2 bases, with 8 bases between them. The CDR3: CSARGRTNTGELFF. CDR3 nucleotide sequence: TGCAGTGCTAGAGGTCGGACAAACACCGGGGAGCTGTTTTTT.

This clonotype came up a few times. The chain links TRBV5-1 to TRBJ1-2; D may be TRBD1 (6 bases). Germline CDR1 is SGHRS and CDR2 is YFSETQ. The CDR3 has 17 residues. V lost 0 bases and J 4 bases, leaving 19 bases between the germline ends. Here the CDR3 reads CASSLETGSNFRYGYTF. For the CDR3, the DNA is TGCGCCAGCAGCTTGGAAACAGGGAGCAACTTCCGCTATGGCTACACCTTC.

This clonotype was observed a few times. The chain carries TRBV3-1 and TRBJ2-2, with D hard to call. This CDR3 has 16 amino acids. Deletions cut 3 bases from V and 1 base from J, with 12 bases between. Germline CDR1 reads LGHDT; CDR2 reads YNNKEL (reference sequence). CDR3 coding DNA: TGTGCCAGCAGCCAGTCTGGCGGCTTGAACACCGGGGAGCTGTTTTTT. The encoded protein is CASSQSGGLNTGELFF.

This clonotype was observed a handful of times. The V and J genes are TRBV29-1 and TRBJ1-4; D gene unclear. Germline CDR1 and CDR2: SQVTM and ANQGSEA. The CDR3 loop spans 11 amino acids. Trimming removed 1 base at V and 5 bases at J, with 2 bases between. The CDR3 region is CSVEVNEKLFF. The CDR3 bases are TGCAGCGTTGAAGTAAATGAAAAACTGTTTTTT.

This clonotype was detected only a few times. The chain links TRBV20-1 to TRBJ2-7; TRBD2 is a possible D gene (5 bases). CDR3 length: 12 amino acids. The germline gives CDR1 DFQATT, CDR2 SNEGSKA (reference sequence). V gave up 3 bases and J gave up 4 bases, with 10 bases separating them. The CDR3 here is CSASEEGYEQYF. The CDR3, as DNA: TGCAGTGCTAGTGAAGAGGGTTACGAGCAGTACTTC.

This clonotype was detected a few times. The J gene is TRBJ1-5, the V gene TRBV20-1, with 7 bases fitting TRBD1. This CDR3 has 16 residues. Germline lookup yields CDR1 DFQATT and CDR2 SNEGSKA (reference sequence). Losses at the gene ends were 3 bases for V and 1 base for J; bases not matched to a gene: 9. CDR3 loop: CSARPGTALSNQPQHF. The CDR3 nucleotides read TGCAGTGCTAGGCCCGGGACAGCCTTAAGCAATCAGCCCCAGCATTTT.

In DNA, the CDR3 is TGTGCCAGCAGCTTATCACAGGGAAGCTATGGCTACACCTTC. It encodes CASSLSQGSYGYTF. The chain links TRBV7-9 to TRBJ1-2; a weak D match, TRBD1 (6 bases). Trimming took off 2 bases at V and 4 bases at J, with 11 bases between the two ends. There are 14 residues in the CDR3. The germline gives CDR1 SEHNR, CDR2 FQNEAQ (reference sequence).